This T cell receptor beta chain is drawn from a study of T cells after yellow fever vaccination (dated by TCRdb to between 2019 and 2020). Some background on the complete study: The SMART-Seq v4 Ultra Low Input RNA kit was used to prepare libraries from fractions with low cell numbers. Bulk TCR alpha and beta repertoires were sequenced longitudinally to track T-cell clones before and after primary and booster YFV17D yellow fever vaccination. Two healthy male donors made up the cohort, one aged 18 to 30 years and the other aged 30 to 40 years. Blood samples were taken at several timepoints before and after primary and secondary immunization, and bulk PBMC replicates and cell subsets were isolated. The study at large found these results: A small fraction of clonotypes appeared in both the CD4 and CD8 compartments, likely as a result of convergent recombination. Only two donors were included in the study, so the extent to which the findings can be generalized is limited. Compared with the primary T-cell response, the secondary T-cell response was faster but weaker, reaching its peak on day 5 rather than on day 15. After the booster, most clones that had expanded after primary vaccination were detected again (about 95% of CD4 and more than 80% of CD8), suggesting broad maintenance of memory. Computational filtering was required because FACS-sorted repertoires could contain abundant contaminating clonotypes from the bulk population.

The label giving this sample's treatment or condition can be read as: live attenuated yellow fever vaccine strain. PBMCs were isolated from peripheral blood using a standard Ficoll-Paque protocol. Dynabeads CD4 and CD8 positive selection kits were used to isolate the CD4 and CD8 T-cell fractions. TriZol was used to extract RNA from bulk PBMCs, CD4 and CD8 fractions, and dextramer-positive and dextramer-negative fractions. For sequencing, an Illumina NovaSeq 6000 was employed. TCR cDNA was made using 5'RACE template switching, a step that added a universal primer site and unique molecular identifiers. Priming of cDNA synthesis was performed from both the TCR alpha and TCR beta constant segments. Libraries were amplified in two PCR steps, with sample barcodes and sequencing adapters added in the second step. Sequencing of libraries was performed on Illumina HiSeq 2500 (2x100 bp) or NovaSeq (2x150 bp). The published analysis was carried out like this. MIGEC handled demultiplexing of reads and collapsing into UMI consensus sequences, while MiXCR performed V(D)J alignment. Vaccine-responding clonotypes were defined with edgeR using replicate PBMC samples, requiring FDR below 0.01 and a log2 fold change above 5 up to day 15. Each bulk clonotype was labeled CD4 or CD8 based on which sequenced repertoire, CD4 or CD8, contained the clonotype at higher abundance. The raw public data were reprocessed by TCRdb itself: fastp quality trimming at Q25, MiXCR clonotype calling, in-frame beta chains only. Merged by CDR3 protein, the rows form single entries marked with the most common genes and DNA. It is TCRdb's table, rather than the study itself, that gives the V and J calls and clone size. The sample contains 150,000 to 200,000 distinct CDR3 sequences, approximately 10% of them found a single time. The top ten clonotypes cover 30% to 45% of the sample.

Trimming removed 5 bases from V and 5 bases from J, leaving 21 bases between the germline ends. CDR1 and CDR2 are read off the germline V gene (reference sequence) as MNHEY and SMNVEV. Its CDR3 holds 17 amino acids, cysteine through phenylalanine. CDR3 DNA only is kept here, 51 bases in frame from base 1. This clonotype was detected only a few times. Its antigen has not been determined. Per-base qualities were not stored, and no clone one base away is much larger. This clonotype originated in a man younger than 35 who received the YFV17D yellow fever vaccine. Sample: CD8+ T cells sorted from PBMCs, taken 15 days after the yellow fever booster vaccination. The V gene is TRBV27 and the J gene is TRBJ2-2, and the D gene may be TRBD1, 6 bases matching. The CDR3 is CASSRMANRVGTGELFF. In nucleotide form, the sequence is TGTGCCAGCAGTCGCATGGCCAACAGGGTGGGGACCGGGGAGCTGTTTTTT.